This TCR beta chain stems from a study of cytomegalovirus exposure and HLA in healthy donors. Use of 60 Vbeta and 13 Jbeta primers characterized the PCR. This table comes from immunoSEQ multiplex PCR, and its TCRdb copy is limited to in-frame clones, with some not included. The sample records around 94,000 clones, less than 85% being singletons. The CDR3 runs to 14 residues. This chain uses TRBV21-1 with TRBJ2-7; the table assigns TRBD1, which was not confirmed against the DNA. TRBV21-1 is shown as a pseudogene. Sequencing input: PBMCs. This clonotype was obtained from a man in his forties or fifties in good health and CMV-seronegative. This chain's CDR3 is CASSNTDTSYEQYF. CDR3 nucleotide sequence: TGTGCCAGCAGCAATACCGACACCTCCTACGAGCAGTACTTC.